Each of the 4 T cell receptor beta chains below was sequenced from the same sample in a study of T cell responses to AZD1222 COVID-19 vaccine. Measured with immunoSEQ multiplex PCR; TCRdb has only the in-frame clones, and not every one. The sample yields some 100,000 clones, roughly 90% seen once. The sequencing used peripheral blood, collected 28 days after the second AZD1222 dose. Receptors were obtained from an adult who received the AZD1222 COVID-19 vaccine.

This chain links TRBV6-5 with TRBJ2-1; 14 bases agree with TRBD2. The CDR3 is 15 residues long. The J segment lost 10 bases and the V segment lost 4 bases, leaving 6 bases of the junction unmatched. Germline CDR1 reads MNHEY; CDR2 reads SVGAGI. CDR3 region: CASSWGLAGVGEQFF. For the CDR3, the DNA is TGTGCCAGCAGTTGGGGACTAGCGGGAGTGGGCGAGCAGTTCTTC.

The CDR3, as DNA: TGTGCCAGCAGCCAAGACGAAGGGGGGGGCCTCTACGAGCAGTACTTC. It translates to CASSQDEGGGLYEQYF. V gene TRBV3-1 (or the pseudogene TRBV3-2) combines with J gene TRBJ2-7; D might be TRBD2 (7 bases). The germline V gene has CDR1 LGHDT and CDR2 YNNKEL (reference sequence). The CDR3 totals 16 residues. V gave up 0 bases and J gave up 3 bases, with 15 bases separating them.

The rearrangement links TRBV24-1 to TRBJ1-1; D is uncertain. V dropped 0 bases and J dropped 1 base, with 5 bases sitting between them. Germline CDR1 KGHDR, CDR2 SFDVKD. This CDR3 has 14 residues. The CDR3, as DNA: TGTGCCACCAGTGATTTGTTTGAGAACACTGAAGCTTTCTTT. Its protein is CATSDLFENTEAFF.

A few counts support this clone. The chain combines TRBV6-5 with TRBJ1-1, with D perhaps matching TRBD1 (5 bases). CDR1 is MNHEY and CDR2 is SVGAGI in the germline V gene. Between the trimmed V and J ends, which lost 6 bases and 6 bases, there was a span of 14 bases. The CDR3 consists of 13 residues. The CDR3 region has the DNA TGTGCCAGCAGGCCCGGCAGGGTATCTGAAGCTTTCTTT. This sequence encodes CASRPGRVSEAFF.